One and the same sample provided the 30 T cell receptor beta chains below, sequenced in a study of beta chain features in type 1 diabetes. Investigators reverse transcribed all isolated RNA, so they sequenced expressed TCRB transcripts. Profiled with immunoSEQ multiplex PCR; TCRdb holds only in-frame clones, not every one. The sample yields hundreds of thousands of clones, about 10% seen once. The sequencing sample was made of naive CD4+ T cells from blood. Receptors originate from a woman younger than 45 in good health.

The chain combines TRBV4-3 with TRBJ2-5; D is perhaps TRBD1 (6 bases). V lost 4 bases, J lost 5 bases, and 11 bases lay in between. The CDR3 sequence is 13 residues long. CDR1 is LGHNA and CDR2 is YSLEER in the germline V gene. In DNA form, the CDR3 reads TGCGCCAGCAGCCGACAGGTTCGGGAGACCCAGTACTTC. Its protein is CASSRQVRETQYF.

The V and J genes are TRBV7-9 and TRBJ2-7, with 7 nucleotides matching TRBD1. J lost 4 bases, V lost 4 bases, and 4 bases had no gene match. Germline values: CDR1 SEHNR, CDR2 FQNEAQ (reference sequence). The CDR3 consists of 13 residues. CDR3 DNA sequence: TGTGCCAGCAGCTATCCACAGGGGTACGAGCAGTACTTC. Translated: CASSYPQGYEQYF.

The rearrangement joins TRBV5-1 to TRBJ2-1, with TRBD1 matching 8 bases. The ends lost 0 bases at V and 7 bases at J; junction bases unmatched: 9. Germline loops: CDR1 SGHRS, CDR2 YFSETQ. CDR3 size: 16 residues. CDR3 amino acids: CASSLGGTGLSNEQFF. CDR3 in DNA: TGCGCCAGCAGCTTGGGGGGGACAGGCCTCTCGAATGAGCAGTTCTTC. Variable domain in full (rest from reference TRBV5-1 and TRBJ2-1): KAGVTQTPRYLIKTRGQQVTLSCSPISGHRSVSWYQQTPGQGLQFLFEYFSETQRNKGNFPGRFSGRQFSNSRSEMNVSTLELGDSALYLCASSLGGTGLSNEQFFGPGTRLTVL.

V usage is TRBV27 and J usage is TRBJ1-2; 9 bases are shared with TRBD1. This CDR3 region has 13 residues. After removal of 2 bases from V and 9 bases from J, the junction contained 4 bases not matched to a gene. CDR1 and CDR2 from the germline V gene are MNHEY and SMNVEV (reference sequence). The CDR3 DNA reads TGTGCCAGCAGTTTAAGAACAGGGGGCAGCTACACCTTC. As protein: CASSLRTGGSYTF.

In this sample, this clone turned up a few times. This chain connects TRBV5-1 to TRBJ2-3, with D unresolved. The CDR3 length is 15 residues. The V gene's germline CDR1 is SGHRS and CDR2 YFSETQ. V lost 0 bases and J lost 4, with 12 bases in between. CDR3 DNA: TGCGCCAGCAGCTTGGCCGTAGGAGCCCCAGATACGCAGTATTTT. It translates to CASSLAVGAPDTQYF.

The V and J genes are TRBV7-2 and TRBJ1-2; D not resolved. Germline CDR1 SGHTA, CDR2 FQGNSA. The V end was cut by 5 bases, the J end by 0 bases, with 16 bases between. CDR3 length: 16 amino acids. This chain's CDR3 is CASSPDGAGTNYGYTF. The CDR3 coding sequence is TGTGCCAGCAGCCCGGATGGAGCGGGAACTAACTATGGCTACACCTTC.

V is TRBV28 and J is TRBJ1-5; D uncertain. Germline V gene data show CDR1 as MDHEN and CDR2 as SYDVKM. This CDR3 has 15 residues. Between the trimmed V and J ends, which lost 3 bases and 3 bases, there was a span of 12 bases. CDR3 loop: CASSFSGVANQPQHF. The CDR3 coding sequence is TGTGCCAGCAGTTTTAGCGGGGTCGCCAATCAGCCCCAGCATTTT.

This clone turned up a few times. This rearrangement joins TRBV28 to TRBJ1-1; TRBD1 aligns across 9 bases. Germline V lookup: CDR1 MDHEN, CDR2 SYDVKM. The CDR3 extends over 16 amino acids. J was trimmed by 1 base and V by 7 bases; bases with no gene match: 10. The CDR3 loop is CASTPGTGIRNTEAFF. The CDR3 DNA reads as TGTGCCAGCACCCCCGGGACAGGGATTAGGAACACTGAAGCTTTCTTT.

This clone occurred a few times. V gene TRBV7-3 combines with J gene TRBJ1-1, with unresolved D. The CDR3 spans 13 residues. V lost 2 bases and J lost 1, with 5 bases in between. Germline CDR1 is SGHTA and CDR2 is FQGTGA. CDR3 residues: CASSLLANTEAFF. DNA for the CDR3: TGTGCCAGCAGCTTATTGGCGAACACTGAAGCTTTCTTT.

In this sample, this clone turned up a few times. This chain connects TRBV5-1 to TRBJ1-1; possibly TRBD1 for D (5 bases). CDR3 size: 12 residues. Germline V lookup: CDR1 SGHRS, CDR2 YFSETQ. Trimming pared 8 bases from V and 7 bases from J, leaving 15 bases between. As DNA, the CDR3 is TGCGCCAGTCGACTCGGACACGATGAAGCTTTCTTT. Translated, it gives CASRLGHDEAFF.

This rearrangement joins TRBV29-1 to TRBJ2-1, with a possible D match to TRBD2 (6 bases). The length of the CDR3 is 13 residues. Germline CDR1 SQVTM, CDR2 ANQGSEA. V lost 3 bases and J 9 bases, leaving 15 bases between the germline ends. The CDR3 loop reads CSVEVGGGGEQFF. CDR3 DNA sequence: TGCAGCGTTGAGGTTGGGGGAGGTGGTGAGCAGTTCTTC.

In its sample, this clone was seen a few times. The rearrangement uses TRBV4-1 and TRBJ2-5; D might be TRBD1 (6 bases). V lost 1 base and J lost 5, with 14 bases in between. The CDR3 extends over 15 amino acids. CDR1 MGHRA and CDR2 YSYEKL come from the germline V gene. The CDR3 region is CASSQGGGGGETQYF. CDR3 DNA: TGCGCCAGCAGCCAAGGAGGGGGTGGGGGTGAGACCCAGTACTTC.

The J gene is TRBJ2-7, the V gene TRBV28; maybe TRBD1 (6 bases). The V and J ends lost 2 bases and 5 bases respectively, with 13 bases between them. The CDR3 is made up of 14 amino acids. CDR1 MDHEN and CDR2 SYDVKM come from the germline V gene. The CDR3 sequence: CASSLTGFIHEQYF. The CDR3 region has the DNA TGTGCCAGCAGTTTAACAGGGTTTATCCACGAGCAGTACTTC.

Only a few counts were recorded for this clone. V usage is TRBV25-1 and J usage is TRBJ2-7; 8 positions match TRBD2. The CDR3 sequence is 17 residues long. Per germline, CDR1 MGHDK and CDR2 SYGVNS. The J segment lost 0 bases and the V segment lost 6 bases, leaving 13 bases of the junction unmatched. This CDR3 is CASSRGTSGRVSYEQYF. Here the CDR3 DNA reads TGTGCCAGCAGCCGTGGTACTAGCGGCCGCGTCTCCTACGAGCAGTACTTC.

The chain links TRBV2 to TRBJ1-5; TRBD1 matches at 8 bases. Losses at the gene ends were 5 bases for V and 2 bases for J; bases not matched to a gene: 5. Germline values: CDR1 SNHLY, CDR2 FYNNEI. This CDR3 is 15 amino acids long. The CDR3 is CASSSDRAGNQPQHF. As DNA, the CDR3 is TGTGCCAGCAGTTCGGACAGGGCTGGCAATCAGCCCCAGCATTTT.

This clone was detected a few times. The DNA of the CDR3 is TGTGCCAGCAGTTACTCGGGCGACAGGGGGGGGACCCAGTACTTC. Encoded protein: CASSYSGDRGGTQYF. The gene calls are TRBV6-5 and TRBJ2-5, with TRBD1 matching over 9 bases. V was pared by 0 bases and J by 7 bases, with 6 bases of the junction left unmatched. Germline CDR1 is MNHEY and CDR2 is SVGAGI. The CDR3 is made up of 15 amino acids.

The V gene is TRBV28, the J gene TRBJ2-7, with D perhaps matching TRBD1 (6 bases). Germline loops: CDR1 MDHEN, CDR2 SYDVKM. The CDR3 is made up of 14 amino acids. Deletions cut 3 bases from V and 3 bases from J, with 12 bases between. CDR3 protein: CASSFGGQLYEQYF. The CDR3 DNA reads as TGTGCCAGCAGTTTTGGTGGACAGCTCTACGAGCAGTACTTC.

This clone has just a few counts. The chain combines TRBV9 with TRBJ2-5, with D possibly being TRBD2 (6 bases). This CDR3 contains 16 residues. V was pared by 0 bases and J by 4 bases, with 16 bases between. Looked up from germline, CDR1 is SGDLS and CDR2 is YYNGEE. The CDR3 loop reads CASSVAGGWGRETQYF. The DNA for the CDR3 is TGTGCCAGCAGCGTAGCCGGGGGTTGGGGTCGAGAGACCCAGTACTTC. Based on the CDR3 plus reference TRBV9 and TRBJ2-5, the full variable domain is DSGVTQTPKHLITATGQRVTLRCSPRSGDLSVYWYQQSLDQGLQFLIQYYNGEERAKGNILERFSAQQFPDLHSELNLSSLELGDSALYFCASSVAGGWGRETQYFGPGTRLLVL.

The chain is built from TRBV6-5 and TRBJ1-5; a weak D match, TRBD1 (5 bases). This CDR3 is built from 16 residues. CDR1 is MNHEY, CDR2 SVGAGI, per germline. V was shortened by 4 bases and J by 1 base, with 14 bases between the two germline ends. The CDR3 nucleotides read TGTGCCAGCAGTTGGGGCCCGGCCGGCAGCAATCAGCCCCAGCATTTT. It translates to CASSWGPAGSNQPQHF.

The sample holds a few counts of this clone. This chain's CDR3 is CASRWGGRNTGELFF. DNA for the CDR3: TGTGCCAGCAGGTGGGGGGGGAGGAACACCGGGGAGCTGTTTTTT. The chain couples TRBV6-1 to TRBJ2-2; 7 nucleotides align to TRBD2. Germline values: CDR1 MNHNS, CDR2 SASEGT. The CDR3 is made up of 15 amino acids. J lost 1 base, V lost 6 bases, and 5 bases had no gene match.

J is TRBJ1-4 and V is TRBV28, with a tentative D call TRBD1 (5 bases). CDR3 length equals 12 residues. The V gene's germline CDR1 is MDHEN and CDR2 SYDVKM. Trimming shortened V by 2 bases and J by 10 bases, and 8 bases separated the two germline ends. The CDR3 DNA is TGTGCCAGCAGTTTAAAGGGGTCAAAACTGTTTTTT. Translation gives CASSLKGSKLFF.

This clone has more than one count but fewer than ten. This CDR3 is also generated by other DNA sequences in the sample. This CDR3 reads CASSVSGSTYNEQFF. In DNA, the CDR3 is TGTGCCAGCAGCGTAAGCGGGAGTACCTACAATGAGCAGTTCTTC. The V call is TRBV9, the J call TRBJ2-1; 8 bases fit TRBD2. CDR1 is SGDLS, CDR2 YYNGEE, per germline. The junction had 2 bases not matched to a gene; V was cut back by 1 base and J by 2 bases. This CDR3 region has 15 residues.

The chain uses TRBV4-1 and TRBJ2-7; 12 bases align to TRBD2. This CDR3 is built from 18 residues. V lost 4 bases, J lost 4 bases, and 14 bases stayed unmatched. Per germline, CDR1 MGHRA and CDR2 YSYEKL. CDR3 in amino acids: CASSRLGRTSGIIYEQYF. CDR3 nucleotide sequence: TGCGCCAGCAGCCGGTTGGGCCGGACTAGCGGGATTATATACGAGCAGTACTTC.

The chain links TRBV4-3 to TRBJ1-1; 10 bases match TRBD1. Germline V gene lookup returns CDR1 LGHNA and CDR2 YSLEER. Trimming took 2 bases from V and 4 from J; bases not matched to a gene: 7. There are 16 residues in the CDR3. CDR3: CASSQPGTGEATEAFF. CDR3 sequence (DNA): TGCGCCAGCAGCCAACCCGGGACAGGGGAGGCCACTGAAGCTTTCTTT.

This clone has just a few counts. The chain couples TRBV19 to TRBJ2-2; D may be TRBD1 (6 bases). The CDR3 covers 16 residues. The germline V and J ends were trimmed by 9 bases and 1 base, with 18 bases remaining between them. Per germline, CDR1 LNHDA and CDR2 SQIVND (reference sequence). The CDR3 here is CASLRSGHMNTGELFF. The CDR3 bases are TGTGCCAGCCTCAGATCGGGACACATGAACACCGGGGAGCTGTTTTTT.

The chain uses TRBV5-8 and TRBJ2-5, with 7 bases matching TRBD1. Germline assignment: CDR1 SGHTS and CDR2 YDEGEE. CDR3 size: 17 residues. Losses at the gene ends were 0 bases for V and 5 bases for J; bases not matched to a gene: 13. The CDR3, as DNA: TGTGCCAGCAGCTTGGGACAGGGCCTGCCATTCCGGGAGACCCAGTACTTC. Translation: CASSLGQGLPFRETQYF.

The V and J genes are TRBV7-2 and TRBJ2-7; 8 bases agree with TRBD1. This CDR3 is 14 amino acids long. Germline loops: CDR1 SGHTA, CDR2 FQGNSA. J was trimmed by 2 bases and V by 4 bases; bases with no gene match: 4. Here the CDR3 DNA reads TGTGCCAGCAGCTCCCAGGGGGCGGCCTACGAGCAGTACTTC. This translates into CASSSQGAAYEQYF.

This clone showed up just a few times. The genes are TRBV28 and TRBJ1-1, with unresolved D. Looked up from germline, CDR1 is MDHEN and CDR2 is SYDVKM. The CDR3 is 13 residues long. Deletions cut 8 bases from V and 5 bases from J, with 15 bases between. The CDR3 sequence: CASGGGLGTEAFF. Written as DNA, the CDR3 is TGTGCCAGCGGTGGAGGGCTGGGGACTGAAGCTTTCTTT.

This clone was seen more than once but under ten times. This chain links TRBV11-2 with TRBJ2-5; the match to TRBD2 covers 10 bases. This CDR3 region has 14 residues. The ends lost 5 bases at V and 4 bases at J; junction bases unmatched: 4. The germline V gene has CDR1 SGHAT and CDR2 FQNNGV. The CDR3 is CASSLAGARETQYF. CDR3 coding DNA: TGTGCCAGCAGCCTAGCGGGAGCGCGAGAGACCCAGTACTTC.

This clone appeared a few times. The genes are TRBV7-3 and TRBJ2-2; 11 bases are a match to TRBD2. With 4 bases clipped from V and 3 bases from J, the junction kept 4 bases outside the gene matches. This CDR3 spans 16 amino acids. Germline values: CDR1 SGHTA, CDR2 FQGTGA. The CDR3 bases are TGTGCCAGCAGCTCCGGACTAGCGGGTTACACCGGGGAGCTGTTTTTT. Residues: CASSSGLAGYTGELFF. Complete variable domain (other parts from reference TRBV7-3 and TRBJ2-2): GAGVSQTPSNKVTEKGKYVELRCDPISGHTALYWYRQSLGQGPEFLIYFQGTGAADDSGLPNDRFFAVRPEGSVSTLKIQRTERGDSAVYLCASSSGLAGYTGELFFGEGSRLTVL.